One sample yielded the 16 T cell receptor beta chains listed below, sequenced in a study of blood T cell repertoires in COVID-19. The table came from immunoSEQ multiplex PCR; TCRdb's copy has only in-frame clones and leaves some out. This sample carries some 89,000 clones, around nine tenths of them seen once, and the ten largest clones take approximately 15%. The sample comprised peripheral blood. These receptors were taken from a human donor in a cohort sampled during active COVID-19.

This chain uses TRBV28 with TRBJ2-3, with D unresolved. The germline CDR1 and CDR2 sequences are MDHEN and SYDVKM. Deletions cut 4 bases from V and 3 bases from J, with 11 bases between. The CDR3 loop spans 14 amino acids. The CDR3 is CASSSPGRTDTQYF. CDR3 coding DNA: TGTGCCAGCAGTTCGCCCGGTCGTACAGATACGCAGTATTTT.

The chain has TRBV7-2 and TRBJ1-2; TRBD1 matches at 7 bases. The ends lost 5 bases at V and 4 bases at J; junction bases unmatched: 4. CDR3 length: 13 residues. CDR1 is SGHTA, CDR2 FQGNSA, per germline. The CDR3: CASSASGGYGYTF. The CDR3 region has the DNA TGTGCCAGCAGCGCGTCAGGGGGCTATGGCTACACCTTC.

This chain links TRBV5-4 with TRBJ2-3; 9 nucleotides agree with TRBD2. Germline CDR1 and CDR2: SGHNT and YYREEE (reference sequence). The CDR3 extends over 16 amino acids. Losses at the gene ends were 4 bases for V and 0 bases for J; bases not matched to a gene: 6. The CDR3 protein is CASSIASGTSTDTQYF. CDR3 DNA: TGTGCCAGCAGCATCGCTAGCGGGACTAGCACAGATACGCAGTATTTT.

This chain connects TRBV6-5 to TRBJ2-2, with D hard to call. Deletions cut 0 bases from V and 1 base from J, with 9 bases between. Germline values: CDR1 MNHEY, CDR2 SVGAGI. There are 16 residues in the CDR3. The DNA of the CDR3 is TGTGCCAGCAGTTACTCGATACAGATGAACACCGGGGAGCTGTTTTTT. This encodes CASSYSIQMNTGELFF.

The CDR3 loop reads CATRWVAESYEQYF. In DNA, the CDR3 is TGTGCCACCCGGTGGGTAGCGGAGTCCTACGAGCAGTACTTC. This chain links TRBV6-5 with TRBJ2-7; D may be TRBD2 (6 bases). In germline, CDR1 is MNHEY, CDR2 SVGAGI. V was trimmed by 10 bases and J by 1 base, leaving 17 bases between them. This CDR3 spans 14 amino acids.

The V gene is TRBV19, the J gene TRBJ2-7; 11 bases line up with TRBD2. Germline V gene lookup returns CDR1 LNHDA and CDR2 SQIVND (reference sequence). V shed 5 bases, J shed 3 bases, and the junction held 9 bases outside the gene matches. There are 16 residues in the CDR3. The CDR3 loop is CASSVSGTSGNYEQYF. The DNA for the CDR3 is TGTGCCAGTAGTGTCTCCGGGACTAGCGGCAACTACGAGCAGTACTTC.

J is TRBJ1-2 and V is TRBV5-8; TRBD1 is a possible D gene (5 bases). Between the trimmed V and J ends, which lost 0 bases and 5 bases, there was a span of 14 bases. CDR3 length equals 15 residues. The germline V gene encodes CDR1 SGHTS and CDR2 YDEGEE. The CDR3 DNA reads TGTGCCAGCAGCTTGGCGACAGCACCCTGGTATGGCTACACCTTC. The encoded protein is CASSLATAPWYGYTF.

This clone occurred a few times. A junction end diverges from the germline sequence, so it may reflect a read error. This chain uses TRBV7-7 with TRBJ2-7; 7 nucleotides agree with TRBD1. Germline values: CDR1 SSHAT, CDR2 FNYEAQ (reference sequence). This CDR3 has 15 residues. This CDR3 reads CASSQEQGSSYEQYF. The CDR3 nucleotides are TGTGCTAGCAGCCAGGAACAGGGGAGCTCCTACGAGCAGTACTTC.

This clone was recorded once. V usage is TRBV5-1 and J usage is TRBJ1-4; 8 bases map to TRBD1. This CDR3 region has 16 residues. Germline loops: CDR1 SGHRS, CDR2 YFSETQ. The V and J ends lost 4 bases and 0 bases, in that order; junction bases with no gene match: 5. The CDR3 DNA reads TGCGCCAGCAGCCTGGGGACAGGTGCAACTAATGAAAAACTGTTTTTT. The encoded protein is CASSLGTGATNEKLFF.

The J gene is TRBJ2-3, the V gene TRBV5-1, with a weak D call TRBD2 (6 bases). In germline, CDR1 is SGHRS, CDR2 YFSETQ. Trimming removed 4 bases at V and 4 bases at J, with 16 bases between. CDR3 length equals 15 residues. The CDR3 spells CASSPSAREADTQYF. In DNA form, the CDR3 reads TGCGCCAGCAGCCCCTCCGCAAGGGAGGCAGATACGCAGTATTTT.

The chain uses TRBV2 and TRBJ1-3; D might be TRBD1 (6 bases). This CDR3 comprises 16 residues. Germline-derived CDR1 and CDR2 are SNHLY and FYNNEI. V lost 10 bases, J lost 0 bases, and 19 bases lay in between. The CDR3 DNA is TGTGCCACCTCTCCGACCGGGACAAGCTCTGGAAACACCATATATTTT. It yields the protein CATSPTGTSSGNTIYF.

This chain joins TRBV7-2 and TRBJ2-5; D is unresolved. This CDR3 contains 13 residues. The germline V and J ends were trimmed by 5 bases and 1 base, with 8 bases remaining between them. Germline values: CDR1 SGHTA, CDR2 FQGNSA. The CDR3 loop is CASSLIGQETQYF. The CDR3, as DNA: TGTGCCAGCAGCCTGATCGGCCAAGAGACCCAGTACTTC.

This clone was seen once. The chain combines TRBV7-2 with TRBJ2-1, with D unclear. The CDR3 spans 15 residues. Trimming cost V 5 bases and J 0 bases, with 11 bases left between them. CDR1 and CDR2 from the germline V gene are SGHTA and FQGNSA. The CDR3 nucleotides are TGTGCCAGCAGCCCCTCCCCCAGCTCCTACAATGAGCAGTTCTTC. It encodes CASSPSPSSYNEQFF.

Judged by abundance, this clone is medium-sized. The chain couples TRBV30 to TRBJ2-3, with 8 bases fitting TRBD2. CDR1 GTSNPN and CDR2 SVGIG come from the germline V gene (reference sequence). J was trimmed by 14 bases and V by 1 base; bases with no gene match: 11. CDR3 length: 13 residues. The DNA of the CDR3 is TGTGCCTGGAGTGACTCGGGAGGGAATGTTCCGTATTTT. As protein: CAWSDSGGNVPYF.

In nucleotides, the CDR3 is TGTGCCAGCAGCTCCGCGAGAAGCCTTAACACTGAAGCTTTCTTT. Translation gives CASSSARSLNTEAFF. The chain uses TRBV5-4 and TRBJ1-1; D unclear. CDR3 size: 15 residues. V lost 3 bases and J 2 bases, leaving 14 bases between the germline ends. CDR1 is SGHNT and CDR2 is YYREEE in the germline V gene (reference sequence).

This clone showed up just once. V usage is TRBV19 and J usage is TRBJ1-5; 10 positions agree with TRBD1. The V gene end was trimmed by 4 bases and the J gene end by 4 bases; junction bases not matched to a gene: 4. Germline values: CDR1 LNHDA, CDR2 SQIVND (reference sequence). The CDR3 extends over 15 amino acids. CDR3 DNA sequence: TGTGCCAGTAGTACGGGACAGGGGAGAAATCAGCCCCAGCATTTT. It yields the protein CASSTGQGRNQPQHF.